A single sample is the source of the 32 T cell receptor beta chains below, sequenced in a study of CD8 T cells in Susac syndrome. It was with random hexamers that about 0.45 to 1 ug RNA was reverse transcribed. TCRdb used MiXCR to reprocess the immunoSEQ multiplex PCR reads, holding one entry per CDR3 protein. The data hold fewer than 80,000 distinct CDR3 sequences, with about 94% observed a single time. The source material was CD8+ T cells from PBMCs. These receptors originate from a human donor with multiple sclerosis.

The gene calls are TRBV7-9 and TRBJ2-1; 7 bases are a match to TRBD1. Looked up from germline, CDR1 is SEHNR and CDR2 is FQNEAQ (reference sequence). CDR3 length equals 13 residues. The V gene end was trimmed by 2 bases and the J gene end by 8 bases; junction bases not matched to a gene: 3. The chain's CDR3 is CASSLPGGDEQFF. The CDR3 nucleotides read TGTGCCAGCAGCTTACCAGGGGGAGATGAGCAGTTCTTC. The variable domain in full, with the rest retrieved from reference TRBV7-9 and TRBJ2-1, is DTGVSQNPRHKITKRGQNVTFRCDPISEHNRLYWYRQTLGQGPEFLTYFQNEAQLEKSRLLSDRFSAERPKGSFSTLEIQRTEQGDSAMYLCASSLPGGDEQFFGPGTRLTVL.

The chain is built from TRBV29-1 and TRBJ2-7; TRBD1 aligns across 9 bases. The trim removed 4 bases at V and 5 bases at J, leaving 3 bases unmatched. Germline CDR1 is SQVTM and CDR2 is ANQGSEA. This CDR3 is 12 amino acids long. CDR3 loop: CSVVRQGDEQYF. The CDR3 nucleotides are TGCAGCGTTGTGCGACAGGGGGACGAGCAGTACTTC.

In DNA form, the CDR3 reads TGCAGTGCTCCGAAGATTCTAGCGGACGGGGAGACCCAGTACTTC. Protein: CSAPKILADGETQYF. This chain joins TRBV20-1 and TRBJ2-5; 7 bases map to TRBD2. Germline V lookup: CDR1 DFQATT, CDR2 SNEGSKA (reference sequence). The V gene end was trimmed by 5 bases and the J gene end by 5 bases; junction bases not matched to a gene: 14. The CDR3 has 15 amino acids.

CDR3 DNA: TGTGCCAGCAGCTCACGGGACAGGGGGCTCCCCGCCGATTCACCCCTCCACTTT. It translates to CASSSRDRGLPADSPLHF. This rearrangement joins TRBV11-2 to TRBJ1-6; 12 bases line up with TRBD1. Trimming at V came to 4 bases and at J to 8 bases, leaving 12 bases not matched to a gene. From germline, CDR1 is SGHAT and CDR2 FQNNGV. The CDR3 consists of 18 residues.

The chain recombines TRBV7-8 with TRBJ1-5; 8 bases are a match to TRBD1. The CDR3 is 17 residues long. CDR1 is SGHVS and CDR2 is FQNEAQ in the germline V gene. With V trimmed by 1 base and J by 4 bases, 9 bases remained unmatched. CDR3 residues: CASSLVGTGIGNQPQHF. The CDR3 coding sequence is TGTGCCAGCAGCTTAGTCGGGACAGGCATAGGGAATCAGCCCCAGCATTTT.

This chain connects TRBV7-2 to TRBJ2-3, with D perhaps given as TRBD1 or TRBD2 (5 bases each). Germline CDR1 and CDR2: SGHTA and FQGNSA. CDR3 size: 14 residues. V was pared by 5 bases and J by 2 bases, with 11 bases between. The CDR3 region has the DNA TGTGCCAGCAGCCCGGGGCCTTACACAGATACGCAGTATTTT. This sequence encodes CASSPGPYTDTQYF.

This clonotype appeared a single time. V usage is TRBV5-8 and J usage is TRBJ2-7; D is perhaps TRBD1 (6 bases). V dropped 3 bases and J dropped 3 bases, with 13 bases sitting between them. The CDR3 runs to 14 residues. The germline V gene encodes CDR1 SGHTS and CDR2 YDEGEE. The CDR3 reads CASSSTGPLYEQYF. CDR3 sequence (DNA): TGTGCCAGCAGCTCGACAGGTCCGCTCTACGAGCAGTACTTC.

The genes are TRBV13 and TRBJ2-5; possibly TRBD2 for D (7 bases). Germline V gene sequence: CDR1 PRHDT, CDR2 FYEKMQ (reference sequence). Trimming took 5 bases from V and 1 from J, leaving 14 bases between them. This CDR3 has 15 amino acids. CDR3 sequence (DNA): TGTGCCAGCAGCCCCACGAGGGGGGGCCAAGAGACCCAGTACTTC. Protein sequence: CASSPTRGGQETQYF.

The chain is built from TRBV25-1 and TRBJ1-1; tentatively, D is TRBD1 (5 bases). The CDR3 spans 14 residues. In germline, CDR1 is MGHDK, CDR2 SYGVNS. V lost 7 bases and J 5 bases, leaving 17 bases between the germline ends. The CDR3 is CASIKGEGRTEAFF. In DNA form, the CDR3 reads TGTGCCAGCATCAAAGGGGAGGGGAGGACTGAAGCTTTCTTT.

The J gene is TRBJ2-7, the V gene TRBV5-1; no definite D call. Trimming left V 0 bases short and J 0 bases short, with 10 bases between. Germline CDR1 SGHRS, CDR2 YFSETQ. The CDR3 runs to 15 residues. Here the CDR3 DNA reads TGCGCCAGCAGCTTGGTGGGCGGCCTCTCCTACGAGCAGTACTTC. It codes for CASSLVGGLSYEQYF.

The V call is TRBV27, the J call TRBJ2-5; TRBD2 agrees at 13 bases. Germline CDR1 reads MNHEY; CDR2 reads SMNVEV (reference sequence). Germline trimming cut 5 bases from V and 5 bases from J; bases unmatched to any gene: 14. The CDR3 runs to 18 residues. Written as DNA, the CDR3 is TGTGCCAGCAGTCCGACCAAGATACTAGCGGGAGGGCCCGAGACCCAGTACTTC. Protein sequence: CASSPTKILAGGPETQYF.

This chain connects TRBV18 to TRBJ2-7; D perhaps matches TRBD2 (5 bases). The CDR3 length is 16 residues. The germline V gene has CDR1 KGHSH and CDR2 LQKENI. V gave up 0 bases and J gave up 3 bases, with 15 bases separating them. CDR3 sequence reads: CASSPPGEINFYEQYF. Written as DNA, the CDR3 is TGTGCCAGCTCACCACCCGGGGAAATTAACTTCTACGAGCAGTACTTC.

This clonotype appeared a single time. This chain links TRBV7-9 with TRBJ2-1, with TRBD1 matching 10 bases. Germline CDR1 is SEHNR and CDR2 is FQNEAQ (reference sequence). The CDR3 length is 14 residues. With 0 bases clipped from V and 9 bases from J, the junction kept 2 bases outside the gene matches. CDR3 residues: CASSLAGQGIEQFF. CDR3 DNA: TGTGCCAGCAGCTTAGCGGGACAGGGGATTGAGCAGTTCTTC.

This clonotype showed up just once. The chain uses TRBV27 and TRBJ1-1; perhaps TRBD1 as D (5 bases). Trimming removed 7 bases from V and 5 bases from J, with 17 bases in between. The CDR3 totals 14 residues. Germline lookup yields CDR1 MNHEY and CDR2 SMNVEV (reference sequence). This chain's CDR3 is CASTRGQGGTEAFF. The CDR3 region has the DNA TGTGCCAGCACCCGAGGGCAGGGTGGGACTGAAGCTTTCTTT.

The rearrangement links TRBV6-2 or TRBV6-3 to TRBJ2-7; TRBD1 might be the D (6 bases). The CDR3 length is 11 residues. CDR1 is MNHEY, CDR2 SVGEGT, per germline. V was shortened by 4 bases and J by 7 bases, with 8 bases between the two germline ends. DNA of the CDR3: TGTGCCAGCAGTTTCGACAGGGAGCAGTACTTC. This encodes CASSFDREQYF.

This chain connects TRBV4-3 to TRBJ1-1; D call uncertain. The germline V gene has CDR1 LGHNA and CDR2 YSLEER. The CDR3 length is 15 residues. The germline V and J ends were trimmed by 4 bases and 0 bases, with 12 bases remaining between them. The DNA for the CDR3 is TGCGCCAGCAGCCCCCGGGGAGGGATGAACACTGAAGCTTTCTTT. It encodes CASSPRGGMNTEAFF.

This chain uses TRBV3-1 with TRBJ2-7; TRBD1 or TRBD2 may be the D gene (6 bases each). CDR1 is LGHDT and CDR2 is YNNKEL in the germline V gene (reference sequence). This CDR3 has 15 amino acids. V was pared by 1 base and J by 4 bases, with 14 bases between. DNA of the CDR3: TGTGCCAGCAGCCAAGGGGGGCGGGACCGTTACGAGCAGTACTTC. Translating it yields CASSQGGRDRYEQYF.

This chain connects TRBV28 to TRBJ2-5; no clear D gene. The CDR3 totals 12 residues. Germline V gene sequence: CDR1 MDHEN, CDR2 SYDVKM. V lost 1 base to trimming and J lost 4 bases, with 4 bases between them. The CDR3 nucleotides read TGTGCCAGCAGTTTATTGGCAGAGACCCAGTACTTC. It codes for CASSLLAETQYF.

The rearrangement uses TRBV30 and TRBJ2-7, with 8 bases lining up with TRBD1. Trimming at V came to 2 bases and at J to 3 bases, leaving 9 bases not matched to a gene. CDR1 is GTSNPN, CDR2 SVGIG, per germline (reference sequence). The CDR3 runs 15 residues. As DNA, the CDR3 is TGTGCCTGGAGTCCTGGGACAGGAAAAGACTACGAGCAGTACTTC. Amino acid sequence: CAWSPGTGKDYEQYF.

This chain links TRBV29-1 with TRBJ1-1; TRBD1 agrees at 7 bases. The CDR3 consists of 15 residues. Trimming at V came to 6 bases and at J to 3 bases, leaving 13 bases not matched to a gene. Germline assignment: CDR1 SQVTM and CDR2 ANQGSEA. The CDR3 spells CSVAGTVSVDTEAFF. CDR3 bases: TGCAGCGTAGCCGGGACAGTCTCTGTAGACACTGAAGCTTTCTTT. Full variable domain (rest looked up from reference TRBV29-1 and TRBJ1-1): SAVISQKPSRDICQRGTSLTIQCQVDSQVTMMFWYRQQPGQSLTLIATANQGSEATYESGFVIDKFPISRPNLTFSTLTVSNMSPEDSSIYLCSVAGTVSVDTEAFFGQGTRLTVV.

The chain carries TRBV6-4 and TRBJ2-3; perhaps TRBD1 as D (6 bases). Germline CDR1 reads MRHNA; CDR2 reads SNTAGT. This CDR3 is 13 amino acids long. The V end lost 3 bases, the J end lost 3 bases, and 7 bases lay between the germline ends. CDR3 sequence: CASSEQGTDTQYF. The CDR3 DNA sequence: TGTGCCAGCAGTGAACAGGGTACAGATACGCAGTATTTT.

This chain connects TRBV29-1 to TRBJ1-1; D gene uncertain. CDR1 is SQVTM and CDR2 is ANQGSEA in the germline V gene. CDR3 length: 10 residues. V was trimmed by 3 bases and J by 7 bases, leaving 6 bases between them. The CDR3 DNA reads TGCAGCGTTGAGCTCAGTGAAGCTTTCTTT. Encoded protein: CSVELSEAFF.

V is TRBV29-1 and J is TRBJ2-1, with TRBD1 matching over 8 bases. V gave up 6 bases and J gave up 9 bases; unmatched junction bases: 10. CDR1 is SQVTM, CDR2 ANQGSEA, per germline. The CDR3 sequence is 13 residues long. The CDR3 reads CSVPTGALSEQFF. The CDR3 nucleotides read TGCAGCGTCCCGACAGGGGCTCTCAGTGAGCAGTTCTTC.

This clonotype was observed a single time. In DNA form, the CDR3 reads TGTGCCAGCAGTTTCCCGGAGATCTATGGCTACACCTTC. Its translation is CASSFPEIYGYTF. The chain recombines TRBV28 with TRBJ1-2; D uncertain. V lost 3 bases and J 4 bases, leaving 9 bases between the germline ends. The CDR3 extends over 13 amino acids. Germline V CDR1 and CDR2: MDHEN, SYDVKM.

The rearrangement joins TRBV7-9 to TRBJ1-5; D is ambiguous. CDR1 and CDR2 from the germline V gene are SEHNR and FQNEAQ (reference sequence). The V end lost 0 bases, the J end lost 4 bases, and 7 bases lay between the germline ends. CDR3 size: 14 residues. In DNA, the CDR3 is TGTGCCAGCAGCTTAGCGAACTTAAATCAGCCCCAGCATTTT. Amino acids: CASSLANLNQPQHF.

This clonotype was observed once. Here the CDR3 reads CASSQLAEQFF. CDR3 coding DNA: TGTGCCAGCAGTCAACTAGCTGAGCAGTTCTTC. J is TRBJ2-1 and V is TRBV27, with D possibly TRBD2 on 6 matching bases. CDR1 and CDR2 (germline): MNHEY, SMNVEV (reference sequence). The CDR3 sequence is 11 residues long. V shed 5 bases and J shed 9 bases, with 8 bases lying between them.

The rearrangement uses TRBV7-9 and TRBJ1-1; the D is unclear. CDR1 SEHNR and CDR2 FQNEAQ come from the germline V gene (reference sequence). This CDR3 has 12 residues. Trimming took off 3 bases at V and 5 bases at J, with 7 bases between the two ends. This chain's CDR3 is CASSLMGTEAFF. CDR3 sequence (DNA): TGTGCCAGCAGCTTGATGGGGACTGAAGCTTTCTTT.

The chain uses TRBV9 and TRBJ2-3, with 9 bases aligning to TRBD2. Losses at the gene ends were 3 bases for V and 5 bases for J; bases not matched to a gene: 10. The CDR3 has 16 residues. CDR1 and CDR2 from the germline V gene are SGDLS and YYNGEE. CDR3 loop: CASSGVGGGAKDTQYF. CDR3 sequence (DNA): TGTGCCAGCAGCGGAGTTGGCGGGGGGGCGAAAGATACGCAGTATTTT.

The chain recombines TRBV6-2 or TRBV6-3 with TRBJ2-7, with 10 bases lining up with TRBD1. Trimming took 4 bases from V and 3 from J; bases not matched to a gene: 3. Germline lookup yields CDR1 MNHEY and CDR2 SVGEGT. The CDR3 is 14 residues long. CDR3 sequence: CASSWTGGNYEQYF. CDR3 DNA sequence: TGTGCCAGCAGTTGGACAGGGGGAAACTACGAGCAGTACTTC.

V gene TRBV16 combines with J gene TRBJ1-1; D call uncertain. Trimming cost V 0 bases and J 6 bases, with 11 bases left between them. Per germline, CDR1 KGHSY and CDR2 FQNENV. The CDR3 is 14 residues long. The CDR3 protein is CASSQSMRGAEAFF. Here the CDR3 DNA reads TGTGCCAGCAGCCAATCGATGAGAGGAGCTGAAGCTTTCTTT.

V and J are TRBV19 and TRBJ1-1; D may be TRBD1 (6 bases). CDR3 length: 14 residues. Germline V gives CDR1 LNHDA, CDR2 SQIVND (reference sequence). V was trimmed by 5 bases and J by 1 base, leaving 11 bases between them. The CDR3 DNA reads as TGTGCCAGTAGTGAGAGGGGGGAGAACACTGAAGCTTTCTTT. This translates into CASSERGENTEAFF. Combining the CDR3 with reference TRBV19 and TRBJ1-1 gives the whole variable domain DGGITQSPKYLFRKEGQNVTLSCEQNLNHDAMYWYRQDPGQGLRLIYYSQIVNDFQKGDIAEGYSVSREKKESFPLTVTSAQKNPTAFYLCASSERGENTEAFFGQGTRLTVV.

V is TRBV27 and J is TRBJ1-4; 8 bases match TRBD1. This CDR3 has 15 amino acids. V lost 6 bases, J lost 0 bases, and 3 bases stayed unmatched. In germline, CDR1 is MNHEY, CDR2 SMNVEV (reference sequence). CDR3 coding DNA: TGTGCCAGCAGGACGACAGGGGCAACTAATGAAAAACTGTTTTTT. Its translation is CASRTTGATNEKLFF.